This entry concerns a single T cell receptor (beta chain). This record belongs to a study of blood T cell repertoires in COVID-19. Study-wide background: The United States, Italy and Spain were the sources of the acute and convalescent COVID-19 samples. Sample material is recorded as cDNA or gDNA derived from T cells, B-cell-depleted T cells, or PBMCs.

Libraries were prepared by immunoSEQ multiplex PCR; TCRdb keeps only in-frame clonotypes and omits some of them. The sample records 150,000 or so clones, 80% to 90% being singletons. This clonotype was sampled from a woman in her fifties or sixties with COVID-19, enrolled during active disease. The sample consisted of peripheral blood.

Here the CDR3 reads CASSQRVRDSSYEQYF. The CDR3 DNA is TGCGCCAGCAGCCAAAGAGTCCGGGACAGCTCCTACGAGCAGTACTTC. This chain links TRBV4-1 with TRBJ2-7; 7 bases agree with TRBD1. There are 16 residues in the CDR3. The J segment lost 0 bases and the V segment lost 2 bases, leaving 7 bases of the junction unmatched. Looked up from germline, CDR1 is MGHRA and CDR2 is YSYEKL.